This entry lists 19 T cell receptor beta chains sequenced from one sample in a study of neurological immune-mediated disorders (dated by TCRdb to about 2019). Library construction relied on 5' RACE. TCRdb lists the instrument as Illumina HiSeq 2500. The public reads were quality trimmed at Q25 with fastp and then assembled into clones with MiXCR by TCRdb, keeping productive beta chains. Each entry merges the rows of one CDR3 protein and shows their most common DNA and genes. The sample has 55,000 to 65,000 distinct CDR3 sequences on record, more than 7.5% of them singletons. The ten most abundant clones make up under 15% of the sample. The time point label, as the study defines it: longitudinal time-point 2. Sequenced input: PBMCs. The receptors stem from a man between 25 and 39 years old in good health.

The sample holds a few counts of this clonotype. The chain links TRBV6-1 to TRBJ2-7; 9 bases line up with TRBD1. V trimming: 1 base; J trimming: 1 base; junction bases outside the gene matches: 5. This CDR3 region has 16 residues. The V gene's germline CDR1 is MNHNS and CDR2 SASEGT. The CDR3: CASSEVSGTGSYEQYF. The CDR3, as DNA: TGTGCCAGCAGTGAAGTTTCCGGGACAGGGTCCTACGAGCAGTACTTC.

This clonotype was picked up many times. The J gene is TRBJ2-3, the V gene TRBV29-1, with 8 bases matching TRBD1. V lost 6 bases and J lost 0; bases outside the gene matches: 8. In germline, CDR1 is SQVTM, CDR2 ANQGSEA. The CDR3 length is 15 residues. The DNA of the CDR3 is TGCAGCGTGGTAGGACAGGGTGGAAGCACAGATACGCAGTATTTT. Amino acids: CSVVGQGGSTDTQYF.

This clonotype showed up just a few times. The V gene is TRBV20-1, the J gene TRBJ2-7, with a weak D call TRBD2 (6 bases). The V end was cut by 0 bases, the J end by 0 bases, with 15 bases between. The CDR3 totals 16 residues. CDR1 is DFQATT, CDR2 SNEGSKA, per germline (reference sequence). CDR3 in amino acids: CSAREGGGRSSYEQYF. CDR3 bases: TGCAGTGCTAGAGAGGGGGGTGGCCGCAGCTCCTACGAGCAGTACTTC.

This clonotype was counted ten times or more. The CDR3 DNA is TGTGCCAGCAGGGAAGCGGGAGGGGAGCAGTTCTTC. It encodes CASREAGGEQFF. V gene TRBV12-3 or TRBV12-4 combines with J gene TRBJ2-1; 10 nucleotides line up with TRBD2. V gave up 6 bases and J gave up 10 bases; unmatched junction bases: 3. The CDR3 extends over 12 amino acids.

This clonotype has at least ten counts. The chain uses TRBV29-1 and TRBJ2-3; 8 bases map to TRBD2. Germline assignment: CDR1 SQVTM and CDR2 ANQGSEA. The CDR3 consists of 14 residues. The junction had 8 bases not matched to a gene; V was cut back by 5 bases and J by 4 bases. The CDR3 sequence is CSVISAGVADTQYF. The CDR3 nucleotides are TGCAGCGTTATCTCAGCGGGAGTCGCAGATACGCAGTATTTT.

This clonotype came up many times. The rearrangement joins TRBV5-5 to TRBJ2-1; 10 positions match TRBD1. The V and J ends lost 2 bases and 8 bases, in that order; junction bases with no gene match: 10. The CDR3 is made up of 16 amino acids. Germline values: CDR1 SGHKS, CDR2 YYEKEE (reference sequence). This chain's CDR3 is CASSFRQGAHRDEQFF. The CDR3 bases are TGTGCCAGCAGCTTCCGACAGGGGGCGCATCGGGATGAGCAGTTCTTC.

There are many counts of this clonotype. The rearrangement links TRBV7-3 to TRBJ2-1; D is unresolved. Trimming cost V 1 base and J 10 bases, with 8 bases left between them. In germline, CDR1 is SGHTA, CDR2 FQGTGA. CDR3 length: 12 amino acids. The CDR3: CASSLIVFEQFF. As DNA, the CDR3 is TGTGCCAGCAGCTTAATCGTTTTCGAGCAGTTCTTC.

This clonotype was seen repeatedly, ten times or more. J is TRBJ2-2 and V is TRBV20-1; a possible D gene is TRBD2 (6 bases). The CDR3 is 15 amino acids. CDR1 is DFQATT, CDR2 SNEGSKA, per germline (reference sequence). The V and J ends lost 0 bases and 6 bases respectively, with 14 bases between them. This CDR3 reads CSARDLTGDPGELFF. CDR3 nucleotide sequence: TGCAGTGCTAGAGATCTCACGGGGGATCCCGGGGAGCTGTTTTTT.

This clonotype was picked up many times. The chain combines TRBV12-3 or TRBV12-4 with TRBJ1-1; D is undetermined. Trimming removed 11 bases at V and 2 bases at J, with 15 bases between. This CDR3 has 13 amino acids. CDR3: CAWRTSTNTEAFF. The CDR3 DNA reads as TGTGCCTGGCGTACAAGCACCAACACTGAAGCTTTCTTT.

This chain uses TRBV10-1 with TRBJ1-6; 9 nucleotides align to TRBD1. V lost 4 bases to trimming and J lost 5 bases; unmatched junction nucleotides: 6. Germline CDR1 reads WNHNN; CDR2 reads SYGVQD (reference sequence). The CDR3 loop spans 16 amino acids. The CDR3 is CASSVLGDRDNSPLHF. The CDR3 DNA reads TGCGCCAGCAGTGTCCTGGGGGACAGGGATAATTCACCCCTCCACTTT.

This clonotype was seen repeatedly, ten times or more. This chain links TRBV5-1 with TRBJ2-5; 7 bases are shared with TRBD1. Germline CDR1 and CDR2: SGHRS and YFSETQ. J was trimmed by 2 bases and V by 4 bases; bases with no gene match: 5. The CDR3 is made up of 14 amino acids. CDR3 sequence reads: CASSTQGWQETQYF. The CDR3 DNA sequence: TGCGCCAGCAGCACACAGGGGTGGCAAGAGACCCAGTACTTC.

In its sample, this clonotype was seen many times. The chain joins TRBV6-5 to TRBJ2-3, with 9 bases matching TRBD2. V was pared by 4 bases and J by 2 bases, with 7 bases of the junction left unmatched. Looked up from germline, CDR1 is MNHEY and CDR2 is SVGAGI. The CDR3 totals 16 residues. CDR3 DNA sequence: TGTGCCAGCAGTTCATCCGGGACTAGCTTCACAGATACGCAGTATTTT. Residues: CASSSSGTSFTDTQYF.

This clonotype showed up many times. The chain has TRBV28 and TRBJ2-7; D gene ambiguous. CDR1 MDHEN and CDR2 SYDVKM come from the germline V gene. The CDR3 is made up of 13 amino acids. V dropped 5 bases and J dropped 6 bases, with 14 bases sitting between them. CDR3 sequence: CASSAADEREQYF. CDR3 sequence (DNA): TGTGCCAGCAGTGCGGCGGATGAGCGCGAGCAGTACTTC.

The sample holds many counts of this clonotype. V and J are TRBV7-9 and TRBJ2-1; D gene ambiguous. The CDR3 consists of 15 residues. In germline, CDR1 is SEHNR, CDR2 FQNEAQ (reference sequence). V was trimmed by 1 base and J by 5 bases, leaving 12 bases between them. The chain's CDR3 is CASSLVGSSHNEQFF. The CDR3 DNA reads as TGTGCCAGCAGCTTAGTCGGGTCTTCCCACAATGAGCAGTTCTTC.

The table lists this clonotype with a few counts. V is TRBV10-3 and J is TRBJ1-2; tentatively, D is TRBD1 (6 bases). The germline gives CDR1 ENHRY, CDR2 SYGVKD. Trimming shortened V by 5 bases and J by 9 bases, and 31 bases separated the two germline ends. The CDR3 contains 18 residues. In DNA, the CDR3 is TGTGCCATCAGTTCCCGTGAAGGGGGAATTGTAACATTGTATAGCTACACCTTC. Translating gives CAISSREGGIVTLYSYTF.

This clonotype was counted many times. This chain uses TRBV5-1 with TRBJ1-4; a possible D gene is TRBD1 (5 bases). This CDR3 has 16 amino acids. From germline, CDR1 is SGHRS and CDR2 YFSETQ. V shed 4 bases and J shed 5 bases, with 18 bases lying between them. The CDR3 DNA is TGCGCCAGCAGCCCTCGGGACCTAGGCGGAAATGAAAAACTGTTTTTT. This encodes CASSPRDLGGNEKLFF. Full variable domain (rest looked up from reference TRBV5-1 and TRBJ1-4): KAGVTQTPRYLIKTRGQQVTLSCSPISGHRSVSWYQQTPGQGLQFLFEYFSETQRNKGNFPGRFSGRQFSNSRSEMNVSTLELGDSALYLCASSPRDLGGNEKLFFGSGTQLSVL.

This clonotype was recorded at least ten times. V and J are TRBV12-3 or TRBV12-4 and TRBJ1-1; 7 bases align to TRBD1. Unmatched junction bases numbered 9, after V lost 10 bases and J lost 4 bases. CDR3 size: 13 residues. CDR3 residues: CATRQGMSTEAFF. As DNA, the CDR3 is TGTGCCACCCGACAGGGAATGAGCACTGAAGCTTTCTTT.

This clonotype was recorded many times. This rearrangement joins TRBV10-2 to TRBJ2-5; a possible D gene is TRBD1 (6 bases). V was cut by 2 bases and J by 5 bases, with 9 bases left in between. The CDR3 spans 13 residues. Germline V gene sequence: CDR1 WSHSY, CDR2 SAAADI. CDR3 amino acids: CASSETGMETQYF. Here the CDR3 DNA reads TGCGCCAGCAGTGAGACAGGGATGGAGACCCAGTACTTC.

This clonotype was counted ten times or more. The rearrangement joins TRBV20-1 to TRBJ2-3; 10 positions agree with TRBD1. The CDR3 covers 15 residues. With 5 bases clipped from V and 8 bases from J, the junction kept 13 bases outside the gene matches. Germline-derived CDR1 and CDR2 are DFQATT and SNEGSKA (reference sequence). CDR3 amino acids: CSAEGGTGAAGTQYF. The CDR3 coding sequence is TGCAGTGCTGAGGGGGGGACAGGGGCCGCGGGTACGCAGTATTTT.